The rows below give T cell receptor beta chains drawn from one sample of a study of chemoradiotherapy in HPV16-positive cancers. TCRdb's copy holds only in-frame clones and misses some; the assay was immunoSEQ multiplex PCR. In the table there are approximately 8,500 clones, around 68% of which are singletons. This specimen was taken from a patient who underwent chemoradiotherapy. The receptors shown here come from a human donor with HPV-associated anogenital cancer. The CDR3 runs from the conserved cysteine through the conserved F or W. D genes are given only for firm matches.

d_gene | j_gene | v_gene | CDR3aa
- | TRBJ2-2 | TRBV10-3 | CAISELSNTGELFF
- | TRBJ2-1 | TRBV11-2 | CASSSNHLPHEQFF
- | TRBJ1-1 | TRBV19 | CASSVSDNTEAFF
- | TRBJ1-2 | TRBV11-2 | CASSPIGQRGHGYTF
TRBD2 | TRBJ2-3 | TRBV7-9 | CASSLGLAGADTQYF
- | TRBJ1-2 | TRBV15 | CATSRESRGHYGYTF
- | TRBJ2-2 | TRBV9 | CASSVESRVLPNTGELFF
- | TRBJ2-5 | TRBV19 | CASSGQLQETQYF
TRBD1 | TRBJ2-3 | TRBV5-4 | CASSLDVGQGLDTQYF
- | TRBJ2-1 | TRBV7-3 | CASSLPGRGNEQFF
TRBD2 | TRBJ2-1 | TRBV11-2 | CASSLRRGLGAGGPFF
- | TRBJ1-5 | TRBV5-1 | CASSLTGQPQHF
TRBD1 | TRBJ1-1 | TRBV6-1 | CASSRAGGNTEAFF
TRBD1 | TRBJ1-6 | TRBV7-9 | CASSPGDRGNSPLHF
- | TRBJ2-7 | TRBV5-1 | CASSLGHTGYYEQYF
- | TRBJ2-4 | TRBV4-1 | CASSQAVAGWAKNIQYF
- | TRBJ1-1 | TRBV30 | CAWSLGTEAFF
TRBD1 | TRBJ1-4 | TRBV25-1 | CASSEDRINEKLFF
- | TRBJ1-3 | TRBV4-3 | CASSQDPRPGYTIYF
TRBD1 | TRBJ2-1 | TRBV7-6 | CASSPGTGGYNEQFF
TRBD1 | TRBJ1-4 | TRBV6-6 | CASSYPTGTGVEKLFF
- | TRBJ1-2 | TRBV5-5 | CASTSGLSYGYTF
TRBD2 | TRBJ2-5 | TRBV2 | CASSTSGGKETQYF
- | TRBJ1-6 | TRBV4-1 | CASSRGREANSPLHF
TRBD1 | TRBJ2-2 | TRBV7-2 | CASSQTGFTGELFF
- | TRBJ1-1 | TRBV5-1 | CASTRDNKLNTEAFF
- | TRBJ1-5 | TRBV7-2 | CASSSDVGNQPQHF
- | TRBJ1-2 | TRBV19 | CASGVWGGYGYTF
- | TRBJ2-2 | TRBV7-8 | CASSLWAGNTGELFF
TRBD2 | TRBJ2-2 | TRBV14 | CASNTGTRVGELFF
TRBD2 | TRBJ2-5 | TRBV7-7 | CASSLGGLAGNGETQYF
- | TRBJ1-1 | TRBV5-1 | CASSFSNAGNTEAFF
- | TRBJ1-5 | TRBV4-1 | CASSPPGRWGQPQHF
- | TRBJ2-6 | TRBV25-1 | CASSEKGGAVTGANVLTF
- | TRBJ2-1 | TRBV7-2 | CASSDPFDEQFF
- | TRBJ1-1 | TRBV15 | CATSSQGSTEAFF
- | TRBJ1-6 | TRBV11-3 | CASSFGEESSYNSPLHF
- | TRBJ2-5 | TRBV9 | CASSVMGQGEGETQYF
- | TRBJ1-2 | TRBV5-1 | CASSPETGGTGGYTF
TRBD2 | TRBJ2-1 | TRBV7-2 | CASTRLAGVNEQFF
- | TRBJ1-1 | TRBV2 | CASSEARGNTEAFF
- | TRBJ1-6 | TRBV19 | CASKEKGGSPLHF
- | TRBJ2-2 | TRBV7-9 | CASSPSGHRGTGELFF